This T cell receptor (beta chain) derives from a study of blood T cells in healthy people across ages. Study findings and constraints: Observed TCR beta diversity showed a strong correlation with the percentage of naive T cells as measured by flow cytometry. Fewer expanded clones and more diversity marked long-lived versus aged donors.

Through a sample-barcoded 5' primer and a J-beta primer mix, a second PCR was run for about 6 to 12 cycles. TCRdb re-derived calls from the 5' RACE reads in MiXCR, one entry per CDR3 protein. This table holds 380,000 or so distinct CDR3 sequences, roughly half found once. Germline V gene sequence: CDR1 LGHNA, CDR2 YNFKEQ. The CDR3 runs 15 residues. With 0 bases removed from V and 6 bases from J, the gap between germline ends came to 15 bases. Details on this clonotype: Antigen: not known.

The receptor was isolated from a man aged 55 to 69 in good health. Sequencing used blood. The chain has TRBV4-2 and TRBJ2-7, with D possibly matching TRBD1 (7 bases). The CDR3 nucleotides are TGTGCCAGCAGCCAAGAATTGAGGAGGGGGCCCGAGCAGTACTTC. Translating gives CASSQELRRGPEQYF.